What follows are 4 T cell receptor beta chains derived from one specimen sequenced in a study of metastatic and nonmetastatic thyroid tumors. Via MiXCR, TCRdb re-called the PCR reads. The profile shows roughly 20,000 clones, 30% to 40% of them singletons. Thyroid surgery was preceded by no treatment in any patient. Specimen: tumor tissue. Receptor source: a male donor with papillary thyroid cancer or a benign thyroid nodule (not recorded which). Some clones in this sample may be carry-over from other donors' samples.

The rearrangement uses TRBV6-1 and TRBJ2-7; the D gene is possibly TRBD1 (6 bases). The ends were cut back, 5 bases at V and 3 bases at J, with 20 bases in the middle. There are 16 residues in the CDR3. Germline values: CDR1 MNHNS, CDR2 SASEGT. Written as DNA, the CDR3 is TGTGCCAGCAGTCCAGTGATAGTAGGGGGAGTCTACGAGCAGTACTTC. This sequence encodes CASSPVIVGGVYEQYF.

The V and J genes are TRBV5-5 and TRBJ2-7, with TRBD2 identical over 9 bases. The CDR3 has 15 residues. In germline, CDR1 is SGHKS, CDR2 YYEKEE (reference sequence). V was pared by 6 bases and J by 4 bases, with 11 bases of the junction left unmatched. CDR3 residues: CASITRTSVRYEQYF. The CDR3 DNA is TGTGCCAGCATCACCCGGACTAGCGTGAGATACGAGCAGTACTTC.

By share of the sample, this clone is medium-sized. The V gene is TRBV6-5, the J gene TRBJ2-7; D unclear. The ends were cut back, 2 bases at V and 7 bases at J, with 9 bases in the middle. CDR3 length: 12 amino acids. The germline CDR1 and CDR2 sequences are MNHEY and SVGAGI. Here the CDR3 DNA reads TGTGCCAGCAGTTACCTCCCCGGAGAGCAGTACTTC. Protein product: CASSYLPGEQYF.

This clone was counted at least ten times. The V gene is TRBV3-1, the J gene TRBJ1-2; D is undetermined. CDR3 length: 14 amino acids. In germline, CDR1 is LGHDT, CDR2 YNNKEL (reference sequence). The germline V and J ends were trimmed by 0 bases and 7 bases, with 12 bases remaining between them. The CDR3 protein is CASSQDRGYGGYTF. The CDR3 DNA sequence: TGTGCCAGCAGCCAAGATCGGGGATACGGTGGCTACACCTTC. Supplemented by reference TRBV3-1 and TRBJ1-2, the full variable domain reads DTAVSQTPKYLVTQMGNDKSIKCEQNLGHDTMYWYKQDSKKFLKIMFSYNNKELIINETVPNRFSPKSPDKAHLNLHINSLELGDSAVYFCASSQDRGYGGYTFGSGTRLTVV.